This T cell receptor beta chain was sequenced in a study of regulatory T cells in long-lasting Graves disease. Across the whole study: Treatment with antithyroid drugs for over 5 years, together with positive TSH receptor antibodies, meant persistent Graves' disease.

Time point indicated: persistent/refractory GD, antithyroid drugs over 5 years with positive TRAb. Scientists built the TCR library using RNA that was extracted from PBMCs. From each patient, nine milliliters of peripheral blood was drawn and collected into an EDTA anticoagulant tube. This clonotype was seen a handful of times. Its antigen is not identified. CDR1 and CDR2 from the germline V gene are MNHEY and SMNVEV (reference sequence). This CDR3 region has 14 residues. V shed 4 bases and J shed 2 bases, with 8 bases lying between them. Study-wide results and limits: Repertoires from persistent disease leaned toward TRBV28, TRBJ1-2 and TRBJ2-5. Lower TCR diversity was seen in persistent Graves' patients than in newly diagnosed ones.

Researchers made TCR beta libraries by using iRepertoire HTBI primers and running Arm-PCR on CDR3 regions. MiXCR was run by TCRdb on the multiplex PCR reads, yielding one entry per CDR3 protein. Found here are 350,000 to 450,000 distinct CDR3 sequences, roughly a fifth of them singletons; the top ten hold approximately 15%. The material sequenced was peripheral blood mononuclear cells (PBMCs), taken when the disease was refractory, from a patient treated with antithyroid drugs. This TCR came from a female donor with Graves disease. The gene calls are TRBV27 and TRBJ2-2; D gene unclear. CDR3 sequence reads: CASSWSANTGELFF. The CDR3 DNA sequence: TGTGCCAGCAGTTGGTCCGCAAACACCGGGGAGCTGTTTTTT.